This T cell receptor (beta chain) emerged from a study of Ad26.COV2.S vaccination and SARS-CoV-2 variants. Points from the study as a whole: Breadth, reportedly substantial, characterized the spike-specific CD8+ and CD4+ T cell responses after vaccination.

Turning to this clone: Its antigen remains unknown.

Germline CDR1 MGHRA, CDR2 YSYEKL. This CDR3 has 15 amino acids. V was clipped by 7 bases and J by 7 bases; unmatched bases: 12. Measured with immunoSEQ multiplex PCR; TCRdb has only the in-frame clones, and not every one. The sample has some 190,000 clones, 87% seen once. This sequence joins TRBV4-1 and TRBJ2-1, with 8 nucleotides matching TRBD2. The clonotype comes from a human donor who had recovered from COVID-19. Specimen: peripheral blood, collected after recovery from COVID-19. Here the CDR3 DNA reads TGCGCCAGCACGAGCGCGGGGGGCTGGGTAAATGAGCAGTTCTTC. This sequence encodes CASTSAGGWVNEQFF.